The 8 T cell receptor beta chains in this list originate from one sample, sequenced in a study of blood T cell repertoires in COVID-19. TCRdb keeps only in-frame clones here, not all; method: immunoSEQ multiplex PCR. The sample has roughly 170,000 clones, under 90% seen once. Sequences were obtained from PBMCs or T cells enriched from blood (not recorded which). The receptors stem from a man aged 50-59 years who had recovered from COVID-19.

This clone was found a few times. The chain carries TRBV7-8 and TRBJ1-5; D gene uncertain. V was trimmed by 5 bases and J by 9 bases, leaving 17 bases between them. The V gene's germline CDR1 is SGHVS and CDR2 FQNEAQ. The CDR3 loop spans 14 amino acids. DNA for the CDR3: TGTGCCAGCAGCCCTAGGAGGGAGTTGCGGCCCCAGCATTTT. Protein product: CASSPRRELRPQHF.

This clone was observed a single time. The J gene is TRBJ1-2, the V gene TRBV3-1 (or the pseudogene TRBV3-2), with no clear D. Per the germline V gene, CDR1 is LGHDT and CDR2 is YNNKEL (reference sequence). The CDR3 runs 13 residues. Trimming removed 1 base from V and 7 bases from J, with 10 bases in between. CDR3 in amino acids: CASSQVSGSGYTF. The CDR3 DNA sequence: TGTGCCAGCAGCCAAGTTTCAGGCTCTGGCTACACCTTC.

The V and J genes are TRBV5-1 and TRBJ1-1, with D uncertain. V lost 2 bases to trimming and J lost 4 bases, with 3 bases between them. The CDR3 loop spans 11 amino acids. CDR1 SGHRS and CDR2 YFSETQ come from the germline V gene. The DNA of the CDR3 is TGCGCCAGCAGCTTCGGCACTGAAGCTTTCTTT. This codes for CASSFGTEAFF.

In its sample, this clone was seen a few times. Relative to the germline gene, one junction end is altered; a read error may explain this. The V gene is TRBV4-3, the J gene TRBJ1-6, with unresolved D. The V gene's germline CDR1 is LGHNA and CDR2 YSLEER. This CDR3 is built from 15 residues. The CDR3 DNA follows: TGCGCCAGCAGGCAAGACCGCTCCTATAATTCACCCCTCCACTTT. This gives the protein CASRQDRSYNSPLHF.

The chain links TRBV7-9 to TRBJ2-5, with 7 bases fitting TRBD2. V lost 2 bases to trimming and J lost 9 bases; unmatched junction nucleotides: 12. The germline CDR1 and CDR2 sequences are SEHNR and FQNEAQ (reference sequence). The length of the CDR3 is 15 residues. CDR3 protein: CASSLIGLEAAAQYF. In DNA, the CDR3 is TGTGCCAGCAGCTTAATAGGACTAGAGGCGGCCGCCCAGTACTTC.

The chain employs TRBV10-3 and TRBJ1-1, with unresolved D. The V gene lost 11 bases and the J gene lost 5 bases, with 18 bases spanning the gap. Germline CDR1 reads ENHRY; CDR2 reads SYGVKD. There are 13 residues in the CDR3. In DNA form, the CDR3 reads TGTGCCTCCACCCTGAGGGCTGGAACTGAAGCTTTCTTT. Protein sequence: CASTLRAGTEAFF.

The chain employs TRBV5-1 and TRBJ2-5; D possibly corresponds to TRBD2 (7 bases). The CDR3 spans 16 residues. The V and J ends lost 4 bases and 2 bases respectively, with 18 bases between them. Looked up from germline, CDR1 is SGHRS and CDR2 is YFSETQ. CDR3 coding DNA: TGCGCCAGCAGCGCCTCTTACGCGGGGGCTCAAGAGACCCAGTACTTC. It codes for CASSASYAGAQETQYF.

This chain joins TRBV27 and TRBJ1-1, with 7 bases identical to TRBD1. The CDR3 has 14 amino acids. Germline V lookup: CDR1 MNHEY, CDR2 SMNVEV (reference sequence). V was clipped by 3 bases and J by 4 bases; unmatched bases: 5. This chain's CDR3 is CASSFTNRGTEAFF. CDR3 in DNA: TGTGCCAGCAGTTTTACAAACAGGGGCACTGAAGCTTTCTTT.